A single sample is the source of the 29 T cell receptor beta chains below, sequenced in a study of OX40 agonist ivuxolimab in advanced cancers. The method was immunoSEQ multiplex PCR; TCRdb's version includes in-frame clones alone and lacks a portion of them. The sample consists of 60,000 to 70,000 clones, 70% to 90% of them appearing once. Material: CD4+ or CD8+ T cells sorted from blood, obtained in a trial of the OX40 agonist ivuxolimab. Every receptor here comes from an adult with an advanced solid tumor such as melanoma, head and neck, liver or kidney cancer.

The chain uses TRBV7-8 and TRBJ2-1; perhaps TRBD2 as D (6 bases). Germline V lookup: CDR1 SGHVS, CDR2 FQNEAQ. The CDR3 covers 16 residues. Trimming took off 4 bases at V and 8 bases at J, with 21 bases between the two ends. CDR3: CASSSRGGGTEDEQFF. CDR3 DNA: TGTGCCAGCAGCTCACGGGGTGGGGGGACCGAGGATGAGCAGTTCTTC.

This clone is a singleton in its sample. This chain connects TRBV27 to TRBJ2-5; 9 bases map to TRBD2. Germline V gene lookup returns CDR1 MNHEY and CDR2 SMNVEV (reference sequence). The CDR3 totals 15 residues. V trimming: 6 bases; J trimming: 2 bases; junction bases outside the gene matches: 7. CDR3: CASSRSLAGQETQYF. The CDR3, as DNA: TGTGCCAGCAGCAGATCCCTAGCGGGGCAAGAGACCCAGTACTTC.

The CDR3 sequence: CASSPFRETAYNEQFF. For the CDR3, the DNA is TGTGCCAGCTCACCGTTCCGGGAGACAGCCTACAATGAGCAGTTCTTC. The chain has TRBV18 and TRBJ2-1; a weak D match, TRBD2 (6 bases). The length of the CDR3 is 16 residues. V lost 3 bases to trimming and J lost 2 bases, with 14 bases between them. Germline CDR1 is KGHSH and CDR2 is LQKENI.

The CDR3 coding sequence is TGTGCCAGCAGCATCGGGACAGGGGGCGCATGGTATGGCTACACCTTC. Its translation is CASSIGTGGAWYGYTF. This sequence joins TRBV5-4 and TRBJ1-2; 12 nucleotides match TRBD1. Germline-derived CDR1 and CDR2 are SGHNT and YYREEE (reference sequence). The junction had 9 bases not matched to a gene; V was cut back by 4 bases and J by 5 bases. The CDR3 extends over 16 amino acids.

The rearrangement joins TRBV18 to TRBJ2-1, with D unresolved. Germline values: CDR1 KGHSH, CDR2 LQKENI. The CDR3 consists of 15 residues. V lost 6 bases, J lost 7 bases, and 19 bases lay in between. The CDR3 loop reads CASSYSTDWRNEQFF. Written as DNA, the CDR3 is TGTGCCAGCTCCTACTCGACGGATTGGCGGAATGAGCAGTTCTTC.

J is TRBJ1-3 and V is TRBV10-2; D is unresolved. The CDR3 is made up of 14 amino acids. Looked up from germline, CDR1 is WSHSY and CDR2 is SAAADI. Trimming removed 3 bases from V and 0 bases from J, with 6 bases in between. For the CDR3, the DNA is TGCGCCAGCAGTGATTGGATCTCTGGAAACACCATATATTTT. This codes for CASSDWISGNTIYF.

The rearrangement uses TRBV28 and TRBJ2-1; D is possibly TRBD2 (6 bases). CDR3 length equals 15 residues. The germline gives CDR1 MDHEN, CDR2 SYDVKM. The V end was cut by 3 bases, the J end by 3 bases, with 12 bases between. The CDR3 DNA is TGTGCCAGCAGTTTTGCTAGCGACAACTACAATGAGCAGTTCTTC. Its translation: CASSFASDNYNEQFF.

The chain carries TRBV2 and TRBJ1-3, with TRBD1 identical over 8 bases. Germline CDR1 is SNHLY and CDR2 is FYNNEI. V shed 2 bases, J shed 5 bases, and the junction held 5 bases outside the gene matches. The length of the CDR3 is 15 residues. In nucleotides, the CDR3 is TGTGCCAGCAGTGAACAGGGGGCTCTAAGAAACACCATATATTTT. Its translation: CASSEQGALRNTIYF.

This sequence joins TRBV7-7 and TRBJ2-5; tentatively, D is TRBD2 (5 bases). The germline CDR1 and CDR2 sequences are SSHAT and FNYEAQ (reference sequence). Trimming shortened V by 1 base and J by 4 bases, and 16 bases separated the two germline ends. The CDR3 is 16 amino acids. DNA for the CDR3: TGTGCCAGCAGCTTAGGGAGACTTGTTCGGGGAGAGACCCAGTACTTC. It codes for CASSLGRLVRGETQYF.

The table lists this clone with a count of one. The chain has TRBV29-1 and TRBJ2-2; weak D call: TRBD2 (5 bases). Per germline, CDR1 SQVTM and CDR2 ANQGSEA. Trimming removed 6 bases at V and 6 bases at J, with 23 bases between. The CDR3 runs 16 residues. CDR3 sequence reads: CSVAPRGIGMAGELFF. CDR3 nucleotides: TGCAGCGTGGCCCCCCGGGGAATCGGAATGGCCGGGGAGCTGTTTTTT.

The CDR3 DNA reads as TGTGCCAGCAGCAGAGCGGGAATCACAGATACGCAGTATTTT. As protein: CASSRAGITDTQYF. The gene calls are TRBV5-8 and TRBJ2-3; 7 bases map to TRBD2. From germline, CDR1 is SGHTS and CDR2 YDEGEE. The CDR3 runs 14 residues. V shed 4 bases and J 2 bases; nucleotides not matched to a gene: 4.

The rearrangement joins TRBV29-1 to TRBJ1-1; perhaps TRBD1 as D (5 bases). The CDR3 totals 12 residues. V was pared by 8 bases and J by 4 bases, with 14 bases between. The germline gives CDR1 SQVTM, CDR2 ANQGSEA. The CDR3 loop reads CSFEHGGTEAFF. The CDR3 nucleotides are TGCAGCTTCGAACACGGGGGCACTGAAGCTTTCTTT.

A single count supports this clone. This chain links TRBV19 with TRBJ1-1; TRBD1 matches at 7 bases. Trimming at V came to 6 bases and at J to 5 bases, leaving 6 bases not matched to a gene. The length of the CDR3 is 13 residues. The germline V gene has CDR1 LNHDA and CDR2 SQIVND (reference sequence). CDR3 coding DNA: TGTGCCAGTAGGGTCGAGGGGGCGACTGAAGCTTTCTTT. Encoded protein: CASRVEGATEAFF.

For the CDR3, the DNA is TGTGCCAGGATGGGACAGGAGCAGTACTTC. Encoded protein: CARMGQEQYF. V usage is TRBV7-3 and J usage is TRBJ2-7, with TRBD1 matching 7 bases. CDR1 SGHTA and CDR2 FQGTGA come from the germline V gene. V lost 9 bases, J lost 7 bases, and 3 bases stayed unmatched. The CDR3 consists of 10 residues.

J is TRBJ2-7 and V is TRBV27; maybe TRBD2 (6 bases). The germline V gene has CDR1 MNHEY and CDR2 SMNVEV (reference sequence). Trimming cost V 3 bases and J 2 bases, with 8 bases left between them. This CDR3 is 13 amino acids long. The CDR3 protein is CASSFSGPYEQYF. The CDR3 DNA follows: TGTGCCAGCAGTTTTAGCGGCCCCTACGAGCAGTACTTC.

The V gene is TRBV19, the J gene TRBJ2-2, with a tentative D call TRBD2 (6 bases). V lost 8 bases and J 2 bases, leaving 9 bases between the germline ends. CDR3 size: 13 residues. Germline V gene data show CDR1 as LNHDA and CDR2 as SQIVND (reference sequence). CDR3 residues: CASSGTNTGELFF. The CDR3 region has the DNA TGTGCCAGTTCCGGGACTAACACCGGGGAGCTGTTTTTT.

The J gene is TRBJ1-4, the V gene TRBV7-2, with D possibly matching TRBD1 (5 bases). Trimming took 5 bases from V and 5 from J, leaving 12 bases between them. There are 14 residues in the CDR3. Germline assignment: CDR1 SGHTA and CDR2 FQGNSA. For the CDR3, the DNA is TGTGCCAGCAGCCCACGACAGAGAAATGAAAAACTGTTTTTT. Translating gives CASSPRQRNEKLFF.

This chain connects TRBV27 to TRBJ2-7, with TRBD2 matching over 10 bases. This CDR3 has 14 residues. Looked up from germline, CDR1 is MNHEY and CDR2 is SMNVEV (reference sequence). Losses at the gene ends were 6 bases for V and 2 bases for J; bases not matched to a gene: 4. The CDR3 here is CASRHTSGTYEQYF. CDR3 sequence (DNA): TGTGCCAGCAGACATACTAGCGGGACCTACGAGCAGTACTTC.

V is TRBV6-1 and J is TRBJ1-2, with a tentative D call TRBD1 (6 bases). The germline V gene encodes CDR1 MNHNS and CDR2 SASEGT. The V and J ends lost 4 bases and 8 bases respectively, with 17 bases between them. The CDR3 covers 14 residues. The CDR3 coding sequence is TGTGCCAGCAGTGCCATACAGGGAATCACCGGCTACACCTTC. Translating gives CASSAIQGITGYTF.

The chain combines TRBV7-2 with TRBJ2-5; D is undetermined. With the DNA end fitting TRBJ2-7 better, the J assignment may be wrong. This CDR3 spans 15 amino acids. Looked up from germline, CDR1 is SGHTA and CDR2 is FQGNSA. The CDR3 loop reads CASSLFLHSNYEQYF. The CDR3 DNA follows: TGTGCCAGCAGCTTATTTCTACATTCGAACTACGAGCAGTACTTC.

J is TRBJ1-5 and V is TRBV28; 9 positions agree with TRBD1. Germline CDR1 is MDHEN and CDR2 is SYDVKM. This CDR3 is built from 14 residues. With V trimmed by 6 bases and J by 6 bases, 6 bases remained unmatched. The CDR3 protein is CASSSGQGVQPQHF. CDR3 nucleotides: TGTGCCAGCAGCTCGGGACAGGGCGTTCAGCCCCAGCATTTT.

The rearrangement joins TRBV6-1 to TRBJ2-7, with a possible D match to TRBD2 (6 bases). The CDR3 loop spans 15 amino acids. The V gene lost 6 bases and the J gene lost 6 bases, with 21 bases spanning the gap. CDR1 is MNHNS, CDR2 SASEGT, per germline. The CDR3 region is CASRDYRSSRGEQYF. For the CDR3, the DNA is TGTGCCAGCAGGGACTACAGGTCCTCCCGGGGCGAGCAGTACTTC.

The CDR3 DNA follows: TGTGCCACCAGCAGCCAGGGGGGGACCGGGGAGCTGTTTTTT. This translates into CATSSQGGTGELFF. This sequence joins TRBV15 and TRBJ2-2, with D perhaps assigned TRBD1 or TRBD2 (7 bases each). Per germline, CDR1 LNHNV and CDR2 YYDKDF (reference sequence). The CDR3 spans 14 residues. V was pared by 3 bases and J by 5 bases, with 10 bases between.

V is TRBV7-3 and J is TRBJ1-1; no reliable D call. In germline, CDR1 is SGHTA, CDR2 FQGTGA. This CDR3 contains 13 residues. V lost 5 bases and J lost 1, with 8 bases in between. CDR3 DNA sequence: TGTGCCAGCAGCGCGGCGCCGAACACTGAAGCTTTCTTT. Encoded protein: CASSAAPNTEAFF.

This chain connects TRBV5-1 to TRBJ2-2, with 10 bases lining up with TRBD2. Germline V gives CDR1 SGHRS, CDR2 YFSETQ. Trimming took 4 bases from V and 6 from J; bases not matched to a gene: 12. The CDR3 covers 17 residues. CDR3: CASSLQAGTSVSGELFF. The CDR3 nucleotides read TGCGCCAGCAGCCTCCAAGCGGGGACTAGCGTATCCGGGGAGCTGTTTTTT.

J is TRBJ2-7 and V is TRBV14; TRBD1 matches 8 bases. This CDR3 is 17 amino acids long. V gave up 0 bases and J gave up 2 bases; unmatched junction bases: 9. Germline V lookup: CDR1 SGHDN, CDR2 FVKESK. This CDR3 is CASSQEFVGQEAYEQYF. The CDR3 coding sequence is TGTGCCAGCAGCCAAGAGTTCGTGGGACAGGAAGCCTACGAGCAGTACTTC.

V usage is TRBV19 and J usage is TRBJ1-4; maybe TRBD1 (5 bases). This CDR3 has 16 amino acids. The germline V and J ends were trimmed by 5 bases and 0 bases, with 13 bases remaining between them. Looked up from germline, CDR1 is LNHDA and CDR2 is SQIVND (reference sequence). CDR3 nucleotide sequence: TGTGCCAGTAGTTTAGCCACAGGTGCAACTAATGAAAAACTGTTTTTT. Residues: CASSLATGATNEKLFF.

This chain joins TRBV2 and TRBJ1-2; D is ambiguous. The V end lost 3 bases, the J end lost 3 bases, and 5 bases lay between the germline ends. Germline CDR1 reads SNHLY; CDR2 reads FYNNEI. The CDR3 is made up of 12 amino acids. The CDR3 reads CASSEDHYGYTF. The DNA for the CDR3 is TGTGCCAGCAGTGAGGATCACTATGGCTACACCTTC.

The CDR3 loop reads CASSPLGTNNEQFF. The CDR3, as DNA: TGTGCCAGCAGCCCACTAGGAACCAACAATGAGCAGTTCTTC. This chain links TRBV7-3 with TRBJ2-1; a weak D match, TRBD2 (5 bases). V dropped 5 bases and J dropped 5 bases, with 13 bases sitting between them. There are 14 residues in the CDR3. Germline CDR1 and CDR2: SGHTA and FQGTGA.